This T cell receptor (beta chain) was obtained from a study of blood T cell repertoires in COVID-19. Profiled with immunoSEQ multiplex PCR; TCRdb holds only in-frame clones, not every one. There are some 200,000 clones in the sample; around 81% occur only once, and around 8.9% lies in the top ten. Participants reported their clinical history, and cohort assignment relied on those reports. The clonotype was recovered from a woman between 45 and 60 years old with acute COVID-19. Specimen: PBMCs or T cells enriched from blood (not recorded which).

CDR3 sequence reads: CASSYSGQGEQYF. Written as DNA, the CDR3 is TGTGCCAGCAGTTACTCGGGGCAGGGGGAGCAGTACTTC. The chain has TRBV6-6 and TRBJ2-7, with D possibly being TRBD1 (6 bases). This CDR3 region has 13 residues. Trimming shortened V by 0 bases and J by 7 bases, and 10 bases separated the two germline ends. CDR1 is MNHNY and CDR2 is SVGAGI in the germline V gene (reference sequence).